This entry is about one T cell receptor beta chain. The data were obtained in a study of blood T cell repertoires in COVID-19. Study context: The origin of the acute and convalescent COVID-19 samples was the United States, Italy and Spain. T cells, B-cell-depleted T cells, or PBMCs provided the cDNA or gDNA that served as material.

In the original workflow: Scientists estimated how many nucleated cells there were by amplifying reference gene primers. Only in-frame clones appear in the TCRdb table, and some are missing; sequencing was by immunoSEQ multiplex PCR. D and trimming come from the DNA, and the V and J calls and clone size come from that table. Of 140,000 to 150,000 clones in the sample, over 70% were seen once. The TCR originated in a human donor in a cohort sampled during active COVID-19. The specimen sequenced was peripheral blood.

The CDR3 loop is CASEGSGTDTQYF. The DNA for the CDR3 is TGTGCCTCAGAGGGTAGTGGCACAGATACGCAGTATTTT. V is TRBV10-3 and J is TRBJ2-3, with D possibly matching TRBD2 (5 bases). The V end was cut by 11 bases, the J end by 1 base, with 13 bases between. In germline, CDR1 is ENHRY, CDR2 SYGVKD. This CDR3 spans 13 amino acids.